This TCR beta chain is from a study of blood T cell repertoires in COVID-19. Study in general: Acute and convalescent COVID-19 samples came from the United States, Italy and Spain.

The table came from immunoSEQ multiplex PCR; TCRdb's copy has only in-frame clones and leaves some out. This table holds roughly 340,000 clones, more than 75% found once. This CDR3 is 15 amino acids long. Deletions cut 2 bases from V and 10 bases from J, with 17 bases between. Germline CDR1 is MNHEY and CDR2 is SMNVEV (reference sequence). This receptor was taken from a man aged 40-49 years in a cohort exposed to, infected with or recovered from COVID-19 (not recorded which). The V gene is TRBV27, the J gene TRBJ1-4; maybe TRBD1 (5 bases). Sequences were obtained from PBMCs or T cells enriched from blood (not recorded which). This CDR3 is CASSLDWQGYGKLFF. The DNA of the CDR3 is TGTGCCAGCAGTTTAGACTGGCAGGGATACGGAAAACTGTTTTTT.